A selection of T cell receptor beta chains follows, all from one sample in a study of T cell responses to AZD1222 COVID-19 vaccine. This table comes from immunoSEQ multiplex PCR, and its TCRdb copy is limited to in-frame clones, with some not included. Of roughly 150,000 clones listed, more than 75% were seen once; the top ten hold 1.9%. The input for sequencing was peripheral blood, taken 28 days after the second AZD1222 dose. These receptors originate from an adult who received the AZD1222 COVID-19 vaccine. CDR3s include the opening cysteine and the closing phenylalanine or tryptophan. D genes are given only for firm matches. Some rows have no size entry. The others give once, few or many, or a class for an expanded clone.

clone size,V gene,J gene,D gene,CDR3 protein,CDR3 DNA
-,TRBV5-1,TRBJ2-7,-,CASSFFRDPSYEQYF,TGCGCCAGCAGCTTTTTCCGGGACCCATCCTACGAGCAGTACTTC
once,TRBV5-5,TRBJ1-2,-,CASSLTGIRGYTF,TGTGCCAGCAGCTTGACAGGGATACGAGGCTACACCTTC
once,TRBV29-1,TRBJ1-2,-,CSVLIRGRLDYGYTF,TGCAGCGTCCTCATCCGGGGCAGGTTGGACTATGGCTACACCTTC
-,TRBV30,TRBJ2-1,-,CAWSLRGLSYNEQFF,TGTGCCTGGAGTCTGCGCGGCCTCTCCTACAATGAGCAGTTCTTC
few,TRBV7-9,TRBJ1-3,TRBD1,CASSPTGGGNTIYF,TGTGCCAGCAGCCCCACAGGGGGGGGAAACACCATATATTTT
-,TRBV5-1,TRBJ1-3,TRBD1,CASSLSGQGGNTIYF,TGCGCCAGCAGCTTAAGCGGACAGGGTGGAAACACCATATATTTT
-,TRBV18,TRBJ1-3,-,CASSRSGDSGNTIYF,TGTGCCAGCTCTCGTTCAGGGGATTCTGGAAACACCATATATTTT
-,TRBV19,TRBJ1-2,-,CASRVWGYGYTF,TGTGCCAGTAGAGTGTGGGGCTATGGCTACACCTTC
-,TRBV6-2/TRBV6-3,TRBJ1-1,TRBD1,CASSPGQASLNAFF,TGTGCCAGCAGTCCGGGACAGGCCTCTTTGAACGCTTTCTTT
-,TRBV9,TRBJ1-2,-,CASNRRRDGRYGYTF,TGTGCCAGCAACCGGAGAAGGGACGGGAGGTATGGCTACACCTTC
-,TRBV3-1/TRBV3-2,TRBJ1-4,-,CASSHADGTTNEKLFF,TGTGCCAGCAGCCATGCGGACGGGACAACTAATGAAAAACTGTTTTTT
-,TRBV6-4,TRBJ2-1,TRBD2,CASSRLAGANEQFF,TGTGCCAGCAGTCGGCTAGCGGGGGCAAATGAGCAGTTCTTC
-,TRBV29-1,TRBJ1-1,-,CSVELGTGANTEAFF,TGCAGCGTTGAATTGGGAACGGGGGCGAACACTGAAGCTTTCTTT
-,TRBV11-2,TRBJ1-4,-,CASSLIAGLNEKLFF,TGTGCCAGCAGCTTAATAGCAGGTCTTAATGAAAAACTGTTTTTT
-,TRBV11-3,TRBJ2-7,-,CASSLDGHEYEQYF,TGTGCCAGCAGCTTAGACGGACACGAGTACGAGCAGTACTTC
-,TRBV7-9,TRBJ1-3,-,CASSSSSSTIYF,TGTGCCAGCAGCTCCTCGTCGTCCACCATATATTTT
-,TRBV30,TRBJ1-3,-,CAWSPGSNGNTIYF,TGTGCCTGGAGTCCCGGGTCTAATGGAAACACCATATATTTT
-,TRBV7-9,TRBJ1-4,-,CASSINTEKLFF,TGTGCCAGCAGTATAAACACGGAAAAACTGTTTTTT
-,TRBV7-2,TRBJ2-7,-,CASSSLFRGAVSYEQYF,TGTGCCAGCAGCTCGCTATTTCGGGGGGCGGTCTCGTACGAGCAGTACTTC
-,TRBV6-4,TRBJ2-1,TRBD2,CASAQREGRHNEQFF,TGTGCCAGCGCCCAGCGGGAGGGCCGCCACAATGAGCAGTTCTTC
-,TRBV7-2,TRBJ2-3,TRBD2,CASTPGGLAADTQYF,TGTGCCAGCACCCCGGGGGGACTAGCGGCAGATACGCAGTATTTT
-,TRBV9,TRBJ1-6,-,CASSTSGRANSPLHF,TGTGCCAGCAGCACCTCGGGAAGGGCTAATTCACCCCTCCACTTT
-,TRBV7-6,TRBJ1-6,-,CASSPNGHYNSPLHF,TGTGCCAGCAGCCCAAATGGGCACTATAATTCACCCCTCCACTTT
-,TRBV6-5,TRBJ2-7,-,CASSYQKRLIYEQYF,TGTGCCAGCAGTTACCAAAAGCGGCTGATCTACGAGCAGTACTTC
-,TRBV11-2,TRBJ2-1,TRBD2,CASSLEPGTSGRGEQFF,TGTGCCAGCAGCTTAGAGCCCGGGACTAGCGGGAGAGGTGAGCAGTTCTTC
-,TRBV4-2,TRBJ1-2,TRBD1,CASSGQGTGRHGYTF,TGTGCCAGCAGCGGCCAAGGGACAGGGAGACATGGCTACACCTTC
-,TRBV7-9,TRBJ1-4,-,CASSLPFGQGGEKLFF,TGTGCCAGCAGCTTACCGTTTGGGCAGGGCGGTGAAAAACTGTTTTTT
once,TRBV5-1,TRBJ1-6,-,CASSFRGLYNSPLHF,TGCGCCAGCAGCTTTCGGGGACTCTATAATTCACCCCTCCACTTT
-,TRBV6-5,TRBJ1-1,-,CASSYASLNTEAFF,TGTGCCAGCAGTTATGCCAGCCTGAACACTGAAGCTTTCTTT
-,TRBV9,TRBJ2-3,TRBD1,CASSVGTGGTDTQYF,TGTGCCAGCAGCGTTGGGACAGGAGGCACAGATACGCAGTATTTT
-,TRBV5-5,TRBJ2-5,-,CASSLGAGGKTQYF,TGTGCCAGTAGCTTGGGGGCAGGGGGGAAGACCCAGTACTTC
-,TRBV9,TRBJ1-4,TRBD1,CASSAGTGLEKLFF,TGTGCCAGCAGCGCCGGGACAGGGTTAGAAAAACTGTTTTTT
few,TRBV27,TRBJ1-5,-,CASSFAGGSNQPQHF,TGTGCCAGCAGTTTTGCGGGGGGGAGCAATCAGCCCCAGCATTTT
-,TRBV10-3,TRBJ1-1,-,CAISLSGGSEAFF,TGTGCCATCAGTCTATCAGGCGGGTCTGAAGCTTTCTTT
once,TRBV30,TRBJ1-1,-,CAWSYRGTAEAFF,TGTGCCTGGAGTTATCGGGGCACGGCTGAAGCTTTCTTT
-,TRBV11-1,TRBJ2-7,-,CASSLEGPYEQYF,TGTGCCAGCAGCTTAGAGGGACCCTACGAGCAGTACTTC
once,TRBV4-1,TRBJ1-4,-,CASSHAVGEGIREKLFF,TGCGCCAGCAGCCACGCGGTTGGGGAGGGAATTAGGGAAAAACTGTTTTTT
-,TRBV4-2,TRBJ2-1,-,CASSQGVAGEQFF,TGTGCCAGCAGCCAAGGGGTAGCCGGTGAGCAGTTCTTC
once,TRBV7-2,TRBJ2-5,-,CASSLAHRTATIGWGTQYF,TGTGCCAGCAGCTTAGCGCATCGGACAGCCACGATAGGATGGGGGACCCAGTACTTC
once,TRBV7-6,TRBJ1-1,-,CASSLAGDEAFF,TGTGCCAGCAGCTTAGCTGGAGATGAAGCTTTCTTT
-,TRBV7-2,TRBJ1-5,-,CASRLEGFGQPQHF,TGTGCCAGCAGACTCGAGGGTTTCGGGCAGCCCCAGCATTTT
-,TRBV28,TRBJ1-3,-,CASSPSPPDSGNTIYF,TGTGCCAGCAGCCCCTCACCGCCGGATTCGGGAAACACCATATATTTT
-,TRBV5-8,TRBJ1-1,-,CASSPGSGLNTEAFF,TGTGCCAGCAGTCCCGGTTCGGGGCTGAACACTGAAGCTTTCTTT
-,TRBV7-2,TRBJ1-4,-,CASSPRALNRDNYEKLFF,TGTGCCAGCAGCCCCCGGGCCCTTAACCGGGACAACTATGAAAAACTGTTTTTT
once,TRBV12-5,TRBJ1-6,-,CASGLGTLGSPLHF,TGTGCTAGTGGTTTAGGAACCCTAGGATCACCCCTCCACTTT
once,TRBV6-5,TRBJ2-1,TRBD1,CASSRQGAYNEQFF,TGTGCCAGCAGTAGACAGGGGGCCTACAATGAGCAGTTCTTC
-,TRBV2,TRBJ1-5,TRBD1,CASTGDRGNQPQHF,TGTGCCAGCACCGGGGACAGGGGCAATCAGCCCCAGCATTTT
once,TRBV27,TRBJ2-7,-,CASSFLGASYEQYF,TGTGCCAGCAGTTTTCTTGGAGCCAGCTACGAGCAGTACTTC
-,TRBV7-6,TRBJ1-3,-,CASSRGGLGAENTIYF,TGTGCCAGCAGCCGAGGAGGTCTGGGGGCGGAAAACACCATATATTTT
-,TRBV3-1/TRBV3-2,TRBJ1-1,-,CASSPGAGDTEAFF,TGTGCCAGCAGCCCTGGGGCAGGGGACACTGAAGCTTTCTTT
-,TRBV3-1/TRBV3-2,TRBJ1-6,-,CASSQDTMAGGDSPLHF,TGTGCCAGCAGCCAAGATACGATGGCAGGTGGCGATTCACCCCTCCACTTT
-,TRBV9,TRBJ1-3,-,CASSVVGSSGNTIYF,TGTGCCAGCAGCGTAGTGGGCAGCTCTGGAAACACCATATATTTT
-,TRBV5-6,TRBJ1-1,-,CASSWSREAFF,TGTGCCAGCAGCTGGAGCCGAGAAGCTTTCTTT
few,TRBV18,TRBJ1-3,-,CASSPFQDSRNTIYF,TGTGCCAGCTCACCCTTTCAGGACAGTCGAAACACCATATATTTT